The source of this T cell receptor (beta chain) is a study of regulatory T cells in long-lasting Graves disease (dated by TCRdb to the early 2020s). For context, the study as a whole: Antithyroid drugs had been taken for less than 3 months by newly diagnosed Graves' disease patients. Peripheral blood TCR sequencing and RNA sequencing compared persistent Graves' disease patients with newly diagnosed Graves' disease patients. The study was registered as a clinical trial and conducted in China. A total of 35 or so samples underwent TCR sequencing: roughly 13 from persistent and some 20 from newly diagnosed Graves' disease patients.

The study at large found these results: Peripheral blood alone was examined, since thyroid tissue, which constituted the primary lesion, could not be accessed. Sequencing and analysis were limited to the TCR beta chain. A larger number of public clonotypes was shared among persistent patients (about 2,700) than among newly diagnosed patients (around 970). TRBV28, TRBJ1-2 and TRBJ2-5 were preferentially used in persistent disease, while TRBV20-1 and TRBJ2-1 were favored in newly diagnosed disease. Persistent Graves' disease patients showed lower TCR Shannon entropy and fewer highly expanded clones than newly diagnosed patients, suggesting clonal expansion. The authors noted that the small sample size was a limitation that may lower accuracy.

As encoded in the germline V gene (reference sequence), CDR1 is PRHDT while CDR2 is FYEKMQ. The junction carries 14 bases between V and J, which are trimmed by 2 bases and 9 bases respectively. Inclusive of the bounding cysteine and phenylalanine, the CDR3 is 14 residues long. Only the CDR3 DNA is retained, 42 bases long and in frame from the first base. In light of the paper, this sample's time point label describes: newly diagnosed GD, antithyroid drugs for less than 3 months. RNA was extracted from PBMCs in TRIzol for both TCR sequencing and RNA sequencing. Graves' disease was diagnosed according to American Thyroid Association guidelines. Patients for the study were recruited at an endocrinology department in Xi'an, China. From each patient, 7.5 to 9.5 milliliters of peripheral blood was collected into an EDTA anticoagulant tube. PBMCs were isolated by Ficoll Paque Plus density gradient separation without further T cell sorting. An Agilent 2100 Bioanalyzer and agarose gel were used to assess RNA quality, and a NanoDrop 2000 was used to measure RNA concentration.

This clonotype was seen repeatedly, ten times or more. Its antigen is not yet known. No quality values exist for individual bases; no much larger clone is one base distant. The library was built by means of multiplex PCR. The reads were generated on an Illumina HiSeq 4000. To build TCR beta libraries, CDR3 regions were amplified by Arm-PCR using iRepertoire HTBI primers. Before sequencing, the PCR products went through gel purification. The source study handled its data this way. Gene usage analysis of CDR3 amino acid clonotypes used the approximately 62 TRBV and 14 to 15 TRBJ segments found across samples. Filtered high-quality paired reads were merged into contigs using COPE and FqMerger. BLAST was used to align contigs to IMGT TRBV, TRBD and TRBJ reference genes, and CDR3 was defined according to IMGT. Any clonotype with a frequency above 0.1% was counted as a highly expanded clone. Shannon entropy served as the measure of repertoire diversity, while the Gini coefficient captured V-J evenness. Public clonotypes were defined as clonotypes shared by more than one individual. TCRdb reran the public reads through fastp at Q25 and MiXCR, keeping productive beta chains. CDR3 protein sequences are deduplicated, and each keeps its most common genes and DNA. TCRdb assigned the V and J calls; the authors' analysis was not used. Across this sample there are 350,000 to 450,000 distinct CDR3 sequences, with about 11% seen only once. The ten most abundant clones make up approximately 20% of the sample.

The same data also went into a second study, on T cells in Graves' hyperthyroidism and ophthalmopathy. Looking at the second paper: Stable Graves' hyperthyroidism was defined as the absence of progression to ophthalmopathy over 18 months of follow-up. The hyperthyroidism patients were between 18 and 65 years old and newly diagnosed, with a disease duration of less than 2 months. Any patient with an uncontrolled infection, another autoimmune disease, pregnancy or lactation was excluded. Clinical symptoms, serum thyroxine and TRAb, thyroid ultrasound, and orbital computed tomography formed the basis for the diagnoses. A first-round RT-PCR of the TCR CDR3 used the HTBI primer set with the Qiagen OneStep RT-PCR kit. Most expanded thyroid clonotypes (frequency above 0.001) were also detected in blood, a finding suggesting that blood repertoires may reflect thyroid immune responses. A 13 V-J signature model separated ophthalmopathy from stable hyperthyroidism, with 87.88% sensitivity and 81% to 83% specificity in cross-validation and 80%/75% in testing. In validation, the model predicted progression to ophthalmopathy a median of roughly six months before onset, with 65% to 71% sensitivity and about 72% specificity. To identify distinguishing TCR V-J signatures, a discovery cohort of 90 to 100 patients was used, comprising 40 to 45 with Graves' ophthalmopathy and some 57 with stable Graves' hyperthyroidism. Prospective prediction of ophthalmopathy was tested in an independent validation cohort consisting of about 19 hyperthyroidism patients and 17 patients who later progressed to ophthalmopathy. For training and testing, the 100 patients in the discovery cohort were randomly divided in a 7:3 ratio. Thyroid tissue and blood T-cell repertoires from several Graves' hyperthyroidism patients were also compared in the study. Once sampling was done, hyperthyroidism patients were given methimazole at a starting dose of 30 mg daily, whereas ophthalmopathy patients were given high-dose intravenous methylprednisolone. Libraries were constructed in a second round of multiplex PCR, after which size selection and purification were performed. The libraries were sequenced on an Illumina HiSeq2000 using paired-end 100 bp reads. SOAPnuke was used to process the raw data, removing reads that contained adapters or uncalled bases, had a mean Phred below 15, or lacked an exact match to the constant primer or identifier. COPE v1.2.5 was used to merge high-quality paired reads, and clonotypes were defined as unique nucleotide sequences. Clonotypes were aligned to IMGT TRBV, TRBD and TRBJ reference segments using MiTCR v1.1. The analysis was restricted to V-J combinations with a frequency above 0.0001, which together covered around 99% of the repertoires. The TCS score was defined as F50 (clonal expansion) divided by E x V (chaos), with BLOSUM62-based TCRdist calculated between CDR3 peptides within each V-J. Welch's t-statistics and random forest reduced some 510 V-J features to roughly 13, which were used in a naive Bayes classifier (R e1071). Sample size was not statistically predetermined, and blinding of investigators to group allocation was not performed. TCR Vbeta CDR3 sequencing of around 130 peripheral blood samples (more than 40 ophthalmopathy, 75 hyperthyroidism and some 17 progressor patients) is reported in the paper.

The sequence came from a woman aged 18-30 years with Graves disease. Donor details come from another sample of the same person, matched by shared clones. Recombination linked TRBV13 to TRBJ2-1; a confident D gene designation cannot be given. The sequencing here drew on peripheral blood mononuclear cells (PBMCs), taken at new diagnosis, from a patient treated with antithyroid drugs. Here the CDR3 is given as CASSLSWSSSEQFF. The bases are TGTGCCAGCAGCTTATCGTGGAGCTCTAGTGAGCAGTTCTTC.